What follows are 10 T cell receptor beta chains derived from one specimen sequenced in a study of response to subunit inactivated influenza vaccine. From the RT-PCR reads, TCRdb called clonotypes with MiXCR, one entry per CDR3 protein. The sample consists of 200,000 to 300,000 distinct CDR3 sequences, 9% to 15% of them appearing once. This specimen consisted of non-naive T cells sorted from PBMCs, obtained around 14 days before vaccination. The receptors originated from a man aged 45-60 years who received an inactivated influenza vaccine.

This clonotype was counted a few times. The chain recombines TRBV2 with TRBJ2-2, with D possibly TRBD1 on 6 matching bases. Trimming removed 5 bases from V and 6 bases from J, with 19 bases in between. Germline CDR1 is SNHLY and CDR2 is FYNNEI. The CDR3 is 16 residues long. CDR3 in amino acids: CASSPGRLGAAGELFF. The CDR3 DNA reads TGTGCCAGCAGTCCGGGCCGCTTGGGGGCTGCCGGGGAGCTGTTTTTT.

This chain joins TRBV7-2 and TRBJ1-2, with 10 nucleotides matching TRBD1. The J segment lost 7 bases and the V segment lost 5 bases, leaving 7 bases of the junction unmatched. From germline, CDR1 is SGHTA and CDR2 FQGNSA. The CDR3 consists of 14 residues. The CDR3 sequence is CASSPRQGAGGYTF. The CDR3 DNA sequence: TGTGCCAGCAGCCCCCGACAGGGGGCGGGTGGCTACACCTTC.

This sequence joins TRBV11-2 and TRBJ1-5; 7 positions match TRBD1. The trim removed 4 bases at V and 5 bases at J, leaving 2 bases unmatched. The CDR3 is made up of 13 amino acids. Germline CDR1 and CDR2: SGHAT and FQNNGV. The CDR3 DNA sequence: TGTGCCAGCAGCTCGGGACAGCATCAGCCCCAGCATTTT. Translating gives CASSSGQHQPQHF.

This clonotype was picked up many times. The chain links TRBV4-1 to TRBJ1-3; D perhaps matches TRBD1 (5 bases). Germline assignment: CDR1 MGHRA and CDR2 YSYEKL. With 0 bases removed from V and 10 bases from J, the gap between germline ends came to 10 bases. The CDR3 spans 13 residues. The CDR3, as DNA: TGCGCCAGCAGCCAAGAGGGGGAGGATACCATATATTTT. It translates to CASSQEGEDTIYF.

This clonotype was recorded many times. V and J are TRBV7-9 and TRBJ1-2, with no clear D. The germline CDR1 and CDR2 sequences are SEHNR and FQNEAQ (reference sequence). This CDR3 contains 11 residues. Trimming left V 6 bases short and J 6 bases short, with 8 bases between. The CDR3 spells CASSQRDGYTF. CDR3 bases: TGTGCCAGCAGTCAGAGGGATGGCTACACCTTC.

The chain combines TRBV4-2 with TRBJ1-5; the D gene is possibly TRBD1 (5 bases). The CDR3 covers 17 residues. The germline V and J ends were trimmed by 0 bases and 1 base, with 13 bases remaining between them. Per the germline V gene, CDR1 is LGHNA and CDR2 is YNFKEQ. CDR3 nucleotides: TGTGCCAGCAGCCAAGACGGGGGACGGTCAAGCAATCAGCCCCAGCATTTT. This gives the protein CASSQDGGRSSNQPQHF.

The table lists this clonotype with a few counts. V usage is TRBV29-1 and J usage is TRBJ2-1, with 7 bases matching TRBD1. After removal of 4 bases from V and 9 bases from J, the junction contained 3 bases not matched to a gene. The CDR3 is 11 amino acids. CDR1 is SQVTM and CDR2 is ANQGSEA in the germline V gene. Here the CDR3 DNA reads TGCAGCGTTGCGACAGGGATTGAGCAGTTCTTC. It codes for CSVATGIEQFF.

This clonotype was observed many times. The chain joins TRBV12-3 or TRBV12-4 to TRBJ1-1; TRBD1 aligns across 8 bases. The CDR3 has 15 residues. V dropped 3 bases and J dropped 10; count of bases not matched to a gene: 13. CDR3 sequence: CASSFSHRGVKGAFF. The CDR3 DNA sequence: TGTGCCAGCAGTTTTTCGCACAGGGGGGTAAAAGGAGCTTTCTTT.

Only a few counts were recorded for this clonotype. The V call is TRBV24-1, the J call TRBJ2-5; a possible D gene is TRBD1 (6 bases). Germline loops: CDR1 KGHDR, CDR2 SFDVKD. There are 13 residues in the CDR3. Between the trimmed V and J ends, which lost 4 bases and 4 bases, there was a span of 9 bases. Written as DNA, the CDR3 is TGTGCCACCAGTGACGACAGGATAGAGACCCAGTACTTC. Its protein is CATSDDRIETQYF.

The chain employs TRBV5-5 and TRBJ2-3; D gene ambiguous. Germline lookup yields CDR1 SGHKS and CDR2 YYEKEE (reference sequence). This CDR3 comprises 13 residues. Trimming cost V 3 bases and J 2 bases, with 7 bases left between them. The CDR3 here is CASSWSPTDTQYF. The CDR3 DNA follows: TGTGCCAGCAGCTGGTCCCCCACAGATACGCAGTATTTT.